One T cell receptor (beta chain) is described in this entry. At the DNA level, this CDR3 is encoded by other sequences in the same sample as well. The data derive from a study of blood T cell repertoires in COVID-19. Clones were read by immunoSEQ multiplex PCR, and TCRdb kept only the in-frame ones, dropping some. The table includes some 450,000 clones, around 90% detected once. V shed 6 bases, J shed 4 bases, and the junction held 6 bases outside the gene matches. The CDR3 extends over 14 amino acids. CDR1 and CDR2 from the germline V gene are SGHTA and FQGNSA. This clonotype was sampled from a man between 18 and 35 years old with COVID-19, enrolled during active disease. This rearrangement joins TRBV7-2 to TRBJ2-7, with TRBD1 matching 10 bases. The sequenced sample was peripheral blood. CDR3 DNA sequence: TGTGCCAGCAGTCCAGACAGGGGGCGGTACGAGCAGTACTTC. Protein: CASSPDRGRYEQYF.